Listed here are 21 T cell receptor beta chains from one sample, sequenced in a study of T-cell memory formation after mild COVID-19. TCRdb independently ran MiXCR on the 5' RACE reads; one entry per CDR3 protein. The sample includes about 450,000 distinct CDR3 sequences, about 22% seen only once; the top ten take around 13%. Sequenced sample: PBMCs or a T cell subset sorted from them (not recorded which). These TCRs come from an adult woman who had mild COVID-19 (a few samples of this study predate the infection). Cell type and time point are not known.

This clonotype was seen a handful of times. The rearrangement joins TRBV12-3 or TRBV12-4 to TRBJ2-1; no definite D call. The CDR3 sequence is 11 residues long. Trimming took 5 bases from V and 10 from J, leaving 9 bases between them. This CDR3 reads CASSSKLEQFF. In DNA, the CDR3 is TGTGCCAGCAGTAGCAAACTAGAGCAGTTCTTC.

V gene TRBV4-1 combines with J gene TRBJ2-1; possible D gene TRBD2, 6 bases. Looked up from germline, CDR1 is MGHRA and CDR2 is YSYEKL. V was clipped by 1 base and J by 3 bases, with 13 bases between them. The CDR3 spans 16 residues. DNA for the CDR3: TGCGCCAGCAGCCAAGGCGGGACTGACATCTACAATGAGCAGTTCTTC. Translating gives CASSQGGTDIYNEQFF.

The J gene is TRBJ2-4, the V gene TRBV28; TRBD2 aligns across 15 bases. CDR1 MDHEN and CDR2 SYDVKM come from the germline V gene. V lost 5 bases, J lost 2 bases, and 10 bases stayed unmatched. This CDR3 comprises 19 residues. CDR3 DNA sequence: TGTGCCAGCAGTCAACCGGGACTAGCGGGAGGAGAGACCAAAAACATTCAGTACTTC. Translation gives CASSQPGLAGGETKNIQYF.

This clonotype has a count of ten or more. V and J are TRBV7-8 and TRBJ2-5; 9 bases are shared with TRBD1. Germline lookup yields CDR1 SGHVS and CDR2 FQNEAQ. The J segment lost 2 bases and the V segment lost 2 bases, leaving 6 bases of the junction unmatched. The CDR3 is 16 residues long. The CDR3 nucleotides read TGTGCCAGCAGCTTAAGTGCCGGGACAGGGCAAGAGACCCAGTACTTC. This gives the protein CASSLSAGTGQETQYF.

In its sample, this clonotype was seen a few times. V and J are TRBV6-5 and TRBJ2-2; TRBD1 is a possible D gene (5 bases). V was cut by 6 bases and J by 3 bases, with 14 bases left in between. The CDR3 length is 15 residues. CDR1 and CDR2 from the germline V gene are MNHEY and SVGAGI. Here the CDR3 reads CASSQILGDTGELFF. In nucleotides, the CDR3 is TGTGCCAGCAGCCAGATCCTAGGGGACACCGGGGAGCTGTTTTTT.

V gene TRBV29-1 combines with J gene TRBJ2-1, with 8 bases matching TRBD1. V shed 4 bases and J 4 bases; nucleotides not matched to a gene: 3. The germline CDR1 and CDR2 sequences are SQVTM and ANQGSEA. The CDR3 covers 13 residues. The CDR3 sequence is CSVARTGYNEQFF. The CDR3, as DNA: TGCAGCGTTGCTCGGACAGGGTACAATGAGCAGTTCTTC.

The CDR3 DNA sequence: TGTGCCAGCAGCACCCGAGAAAACATTCAGTACTTC. Translated: CASSTRENIQYF. This chain connects TRBV7-2 to TRBJ2-4, with no clear D. Germline CDR1 and CDR2: SGHTA and FQGNSA. The V gene lost 5 bases and the J gene lost 5 bases, with 7 bases spanning the gap. The CDR3 contains 12 residues.

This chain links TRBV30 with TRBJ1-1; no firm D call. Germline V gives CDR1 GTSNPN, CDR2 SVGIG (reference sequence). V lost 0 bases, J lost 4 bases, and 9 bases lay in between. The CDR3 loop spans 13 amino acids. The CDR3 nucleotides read TGTGCCTGGAGTGTAGGAGGCGGCACTGAAGCTTTCTTT. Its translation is CAWSVGGGTEAFF.

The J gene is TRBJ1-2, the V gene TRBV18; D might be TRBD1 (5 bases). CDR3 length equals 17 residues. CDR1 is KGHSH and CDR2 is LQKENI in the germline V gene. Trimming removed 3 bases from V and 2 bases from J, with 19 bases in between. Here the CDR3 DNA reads TGTGCCAGCTCACCTACTCGACAGCCTCCCCGCAACTATGGCTACACCTTC. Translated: CASSPTRQPPRNYGYTF.

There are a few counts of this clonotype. This CDR3 is CASSQRVSRGDTQYF. As DNA, the CDR3 is TGTGCCAGCAGCCAAAGGGTCAGTAGGGGGGATACGCAGTATTTT. The J gene is TRBJ2-3, the V gene TRBV3-1, with TRBD1 as a possible D gene (6 bases). Germline V gene data show CDR1 as LGHDT and CDR2 as YNNKEL (reference sequence). This CDR3 contains 15 residues. V shed 2 bases and J shed 6 bases, with 15 bases lying between them.

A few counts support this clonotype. In DNA form, the CDR3 reads TGTGCCAGCAGTTATGGACAGGGGCGAGGAAACACCATATATTTT. Amino acids: CASSYGQGRGNTIYF. This chain joins TRBV6-5 and TRBJ1-3; 9 nucleotides match TRBD1. V shed 3 bases and J 4 bases; nucleotides not matched to a gene: 4. The CDR3 contains 15 residues. Germline CDR1 and CDR2: MNHEY and SVGAGI.

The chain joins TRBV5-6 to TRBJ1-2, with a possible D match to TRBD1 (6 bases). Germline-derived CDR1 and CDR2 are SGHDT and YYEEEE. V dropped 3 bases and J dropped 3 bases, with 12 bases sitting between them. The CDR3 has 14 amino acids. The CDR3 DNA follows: TGTGCCAGCAGCTCGAGGGGGGATGACTATGGCTACACCTTC. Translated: CASSSRGDDYGYTF.

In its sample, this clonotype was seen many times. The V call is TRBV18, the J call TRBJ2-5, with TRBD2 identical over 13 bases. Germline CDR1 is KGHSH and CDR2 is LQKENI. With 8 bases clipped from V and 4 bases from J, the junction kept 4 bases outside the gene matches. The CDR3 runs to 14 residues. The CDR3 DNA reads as TGTGCCAGCCAGGGACTAGCGGGAAGAGAGACCCAGTACTTC. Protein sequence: CASQGLAGRETQYF. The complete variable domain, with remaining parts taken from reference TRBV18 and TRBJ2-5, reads NAGVMQNPRHLVRRRGQEARLRCSPMKGHSHVYWYRQLPEEGLKFMVYLQKENIIDESGMPKERFSAEFPKEGPSILRIQQVVRGDSAAYFCASQGLAGRETQYFGPGTRLLVL.

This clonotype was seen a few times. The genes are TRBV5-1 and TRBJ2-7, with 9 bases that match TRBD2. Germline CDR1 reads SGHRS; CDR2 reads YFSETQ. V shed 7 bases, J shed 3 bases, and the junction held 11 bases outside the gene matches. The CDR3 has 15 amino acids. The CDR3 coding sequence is TGCGCCAGCGGACCCCAGCGGGGGGCAAACTACGAGCAGTACTTC. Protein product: CASGPQRGANYEQYF. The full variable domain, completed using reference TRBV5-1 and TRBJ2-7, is KAGVTQTPRYLIKTRGQQVTLSCSPISGHRSVSWYQQTPGQGLQFLFEYFSETQRNKGNFPGRFSGRQFSNSRSEMNVSTLELGDSALYLCASGPQRGANYEQYFGPGTRLTVT.

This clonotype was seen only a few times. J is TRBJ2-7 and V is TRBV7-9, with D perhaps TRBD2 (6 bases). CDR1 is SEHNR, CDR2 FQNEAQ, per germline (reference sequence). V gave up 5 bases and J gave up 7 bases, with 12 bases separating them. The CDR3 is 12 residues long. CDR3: CASSAPGREQYF. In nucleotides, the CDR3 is TGTGCCAGCAGCGCCCCAGGGAGGGAGCAGTACTTC.

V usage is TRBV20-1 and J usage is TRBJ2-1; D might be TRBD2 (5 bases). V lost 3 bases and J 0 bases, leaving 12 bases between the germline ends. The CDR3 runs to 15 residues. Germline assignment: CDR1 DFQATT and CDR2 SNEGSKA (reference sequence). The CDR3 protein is CSASVGLGSYNEQFF. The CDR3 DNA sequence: TGCAGTGCTAGCGTCGGACTTGGCTCCTACAATGAGCAGTTCTTC.

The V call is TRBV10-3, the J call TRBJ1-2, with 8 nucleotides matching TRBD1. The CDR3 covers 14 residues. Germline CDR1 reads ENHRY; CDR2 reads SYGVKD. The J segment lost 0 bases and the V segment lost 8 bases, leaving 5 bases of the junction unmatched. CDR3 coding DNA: TGTGCCATCGGGGACAGGACAGCTAACTATGGCTACACCTTC. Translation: CAIGDRTANYGYTF.

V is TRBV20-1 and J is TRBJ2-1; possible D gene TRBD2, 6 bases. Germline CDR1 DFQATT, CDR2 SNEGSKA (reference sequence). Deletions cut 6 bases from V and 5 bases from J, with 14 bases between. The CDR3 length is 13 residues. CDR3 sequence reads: CSAWGVSNNEQFF. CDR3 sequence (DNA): TGCAGTGCCTGGGGGGTTTCGAACAATGAGCAGTTCTTC.

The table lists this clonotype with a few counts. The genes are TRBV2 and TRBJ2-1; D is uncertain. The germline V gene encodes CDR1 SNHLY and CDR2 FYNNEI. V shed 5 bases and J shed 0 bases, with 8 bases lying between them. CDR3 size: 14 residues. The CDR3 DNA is TGTGCCAGCAGTCCCACACGCTCCTACAATGAGCAGTTCTTC. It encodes CASSPTRSYNEQFF.

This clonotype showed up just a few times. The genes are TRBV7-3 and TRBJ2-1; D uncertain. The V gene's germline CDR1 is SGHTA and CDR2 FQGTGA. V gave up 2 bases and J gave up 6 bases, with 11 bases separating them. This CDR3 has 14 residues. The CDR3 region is CASSLRPSSNEQFF. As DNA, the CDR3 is TGTGCCAGCAGCTTACGGCCCAGCTCCAATGAGCAGTTCTTC.

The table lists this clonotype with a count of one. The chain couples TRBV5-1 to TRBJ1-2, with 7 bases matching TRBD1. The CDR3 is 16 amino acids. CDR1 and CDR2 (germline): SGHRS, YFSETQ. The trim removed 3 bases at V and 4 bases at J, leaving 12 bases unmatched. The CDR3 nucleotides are TGCGCCAGCAGCTCCCGACAGGGTGGGGGACCCTATGGCTACACCTTC. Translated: CASSSRQGGGPYGYTF.